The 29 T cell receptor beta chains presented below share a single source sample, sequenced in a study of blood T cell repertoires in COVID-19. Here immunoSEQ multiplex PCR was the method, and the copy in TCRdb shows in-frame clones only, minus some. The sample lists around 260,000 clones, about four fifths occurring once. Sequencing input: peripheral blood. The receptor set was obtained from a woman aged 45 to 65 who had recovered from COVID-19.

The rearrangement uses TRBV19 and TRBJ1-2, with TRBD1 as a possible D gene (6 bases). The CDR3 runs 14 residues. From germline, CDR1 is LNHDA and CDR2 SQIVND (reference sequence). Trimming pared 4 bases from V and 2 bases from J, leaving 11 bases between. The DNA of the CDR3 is TGTGCCAGTAGTAGGAAAGGGACAAACTATGGCTACACCTTC. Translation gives CASSRKGTNYGYTF. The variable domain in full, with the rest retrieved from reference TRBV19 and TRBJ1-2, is DGGITQSPKYLFRKEGQNVTLSCEQNLNHDAMYWYRQDPGQGLRLIYYSQIVNDFQKGDIAEGYSVSREKKESFPLTVTSAQKNPTAFYLCASSRKGTNYGYTFGSGTRLTVV.

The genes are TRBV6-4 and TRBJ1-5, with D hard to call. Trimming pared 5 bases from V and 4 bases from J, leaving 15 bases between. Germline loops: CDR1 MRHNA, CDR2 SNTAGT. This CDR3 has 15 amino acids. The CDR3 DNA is TGTGCCAGCAGTACCGAGGGAGGCCAAAATCAGCCCCAGCATTTT. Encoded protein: CASSTEGGQNQPQHF.

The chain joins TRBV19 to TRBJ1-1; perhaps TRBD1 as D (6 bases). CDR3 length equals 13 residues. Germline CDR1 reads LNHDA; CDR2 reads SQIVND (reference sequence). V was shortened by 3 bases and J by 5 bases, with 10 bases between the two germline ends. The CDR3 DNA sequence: TGTGCCAGTAGTATTTTCCAGGGGACTGAAGCTTTCTTT. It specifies CASSIFQGTEAFF.

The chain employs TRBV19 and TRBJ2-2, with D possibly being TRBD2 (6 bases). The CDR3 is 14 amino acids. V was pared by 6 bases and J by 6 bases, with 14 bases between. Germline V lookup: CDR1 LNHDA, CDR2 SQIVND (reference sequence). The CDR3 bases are TGTGCCAGTAGCCTGTGGACTAATTCCGGGGAGCTGTTTTTT. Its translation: CASSLWTNSGELFF.

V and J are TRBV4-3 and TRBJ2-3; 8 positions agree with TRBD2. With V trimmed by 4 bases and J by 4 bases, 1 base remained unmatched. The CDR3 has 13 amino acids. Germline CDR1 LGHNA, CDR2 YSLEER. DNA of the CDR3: TGCGCCAGCAGCCGACTAGCGTCAGATACGCAGTATTTT. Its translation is CASSRLASDTQYF.

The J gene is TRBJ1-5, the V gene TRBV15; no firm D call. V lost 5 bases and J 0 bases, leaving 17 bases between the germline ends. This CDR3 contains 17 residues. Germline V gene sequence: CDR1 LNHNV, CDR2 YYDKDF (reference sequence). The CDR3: CATSRGGSLYSNQPQHF. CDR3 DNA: TGTGCCACCAGCCGCGGAGGCAGCCTCTATAGCAATCAGCCCCAGCATTTT.

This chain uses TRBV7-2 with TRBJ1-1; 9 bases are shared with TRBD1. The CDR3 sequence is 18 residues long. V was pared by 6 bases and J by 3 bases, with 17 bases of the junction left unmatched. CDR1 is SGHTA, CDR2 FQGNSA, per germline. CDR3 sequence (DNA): TGTGCCAGCAGACAGACGGACAGGGGCCAAATAGAGGACACTGAAGCTTTCTTT. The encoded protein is CASRQTDRGQIEDTEAFF.

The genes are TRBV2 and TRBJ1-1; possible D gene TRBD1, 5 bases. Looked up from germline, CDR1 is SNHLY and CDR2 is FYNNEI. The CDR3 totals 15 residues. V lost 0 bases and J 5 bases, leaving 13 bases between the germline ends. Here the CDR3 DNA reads TGTGCCAGCAGTGAAGCAGCTGACCGGGGGACTGAAGCTTTCTTT. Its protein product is CASSEAADRGTEAFF.

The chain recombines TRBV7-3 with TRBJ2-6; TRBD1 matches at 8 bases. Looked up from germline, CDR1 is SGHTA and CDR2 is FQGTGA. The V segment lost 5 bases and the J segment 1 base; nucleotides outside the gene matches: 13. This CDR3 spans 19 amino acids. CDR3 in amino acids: CASSPTAGGIASGANVLTF. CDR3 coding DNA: TGTGCCAGCAGCCCCACCGCAGGGGGCATAGCATCTGGGGCCAACGTCCTGACTTTC.

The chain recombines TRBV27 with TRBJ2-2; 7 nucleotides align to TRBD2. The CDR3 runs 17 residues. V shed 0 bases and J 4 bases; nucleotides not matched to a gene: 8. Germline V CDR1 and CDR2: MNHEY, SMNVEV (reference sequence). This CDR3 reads CASSLSQSTGGTGELFF. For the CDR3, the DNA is TGTGCCAGCAGTTTATCTCAATCAACGGGAGGCACCGGGGAGCTGTTTTTT.

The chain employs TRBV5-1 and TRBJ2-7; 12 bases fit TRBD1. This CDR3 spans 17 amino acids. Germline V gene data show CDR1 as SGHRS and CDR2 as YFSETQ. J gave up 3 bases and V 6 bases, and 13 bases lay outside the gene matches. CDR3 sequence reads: CASTASGTGGSNYEQYF. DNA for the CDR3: TGCGCCAGCACCGCTTCCGGGACAGGGGGCTCGAACTACGAGCAGTACTTC.

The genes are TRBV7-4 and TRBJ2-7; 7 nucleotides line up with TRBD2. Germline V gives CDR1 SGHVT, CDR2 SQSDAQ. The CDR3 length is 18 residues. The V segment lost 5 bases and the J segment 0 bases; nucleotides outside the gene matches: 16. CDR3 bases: TGTGCCAGCAGCGAGACCCCCAGGGCGGGAGCGAACTCCTACGAGCAGTACTTC. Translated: CASSETPRAGANSYEQYF.

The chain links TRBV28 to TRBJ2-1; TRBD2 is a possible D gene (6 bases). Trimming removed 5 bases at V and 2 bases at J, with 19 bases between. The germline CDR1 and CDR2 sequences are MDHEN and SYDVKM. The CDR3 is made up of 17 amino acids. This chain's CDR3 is CASSPAGAGSAYNEQFF. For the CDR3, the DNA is TGTGCCAGCAGTCCCGCCGGGGCGGGGTCGGCCTACAATGAGCAGTTCTTC.

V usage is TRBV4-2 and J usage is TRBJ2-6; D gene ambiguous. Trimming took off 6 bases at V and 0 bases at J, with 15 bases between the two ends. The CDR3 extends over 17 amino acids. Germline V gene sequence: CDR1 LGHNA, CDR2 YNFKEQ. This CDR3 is CASRGSEPDSGANVLTF. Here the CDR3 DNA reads TGTGCCAGCAGGGGTTCGGAGCCTGACTCTGGGGCCAACGTCCTGACTTTC.

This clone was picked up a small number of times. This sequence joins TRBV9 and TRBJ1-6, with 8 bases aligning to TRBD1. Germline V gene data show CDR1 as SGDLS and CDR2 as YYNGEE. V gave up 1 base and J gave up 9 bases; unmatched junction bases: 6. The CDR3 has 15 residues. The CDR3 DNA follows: TGTGCCAGCAGCGTAATGGAACAGGGGGTTTCACCCCTCCACTTT. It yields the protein CASSVMEQGVSPLHF.

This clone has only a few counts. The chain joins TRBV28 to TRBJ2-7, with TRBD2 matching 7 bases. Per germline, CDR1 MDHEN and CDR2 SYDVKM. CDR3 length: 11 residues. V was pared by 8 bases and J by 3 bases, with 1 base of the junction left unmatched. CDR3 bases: TGTGCCAGCGGCGGGAGCTACGAGCAGTACTTC. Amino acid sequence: CASGGSYEQYF.

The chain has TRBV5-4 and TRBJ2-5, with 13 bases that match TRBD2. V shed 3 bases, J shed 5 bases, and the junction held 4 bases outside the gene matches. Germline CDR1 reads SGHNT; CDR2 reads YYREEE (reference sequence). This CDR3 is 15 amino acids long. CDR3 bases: TGTGCCAGCAGCTCCAAACTAGCGGGAGGGGAGACCCAGTACTTC. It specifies CASSSKLAGGETQYF.

The CDR3: CASTLGAGHGYTF. In DNA form, the CDR3 reads TGTGCCAGCACCCTGGGGGCAGGACATGGCTACACCTTC. This rearrangement joins TRBV11-2 to TRBJ1-2; D may be TRBD1 (6 bases). The germline gives CDR1 SGHAT, CDR2 FQNNGV. The CDR3 length is 13 residues. V was clipped by 7 bases and J by 6 bases, with 15 bases between them.

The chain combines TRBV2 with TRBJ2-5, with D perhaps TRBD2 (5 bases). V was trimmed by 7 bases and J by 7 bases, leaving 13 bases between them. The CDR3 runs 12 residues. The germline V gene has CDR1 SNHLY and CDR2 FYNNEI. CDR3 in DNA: TGTGCCAGCACTATTTCGAGCGGGACCCAGTACTTC. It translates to CASTISSGTQYF.

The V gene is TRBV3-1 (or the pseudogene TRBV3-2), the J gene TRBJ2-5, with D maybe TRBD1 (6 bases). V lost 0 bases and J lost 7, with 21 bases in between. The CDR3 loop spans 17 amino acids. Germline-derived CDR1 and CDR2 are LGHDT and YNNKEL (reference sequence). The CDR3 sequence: CASSQEPPLQGRGTQYF. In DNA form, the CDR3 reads TGTGCCAGCAGCCAAGAACCCCCCCTACAGGGACGCGGGACCCAGTACTTC.

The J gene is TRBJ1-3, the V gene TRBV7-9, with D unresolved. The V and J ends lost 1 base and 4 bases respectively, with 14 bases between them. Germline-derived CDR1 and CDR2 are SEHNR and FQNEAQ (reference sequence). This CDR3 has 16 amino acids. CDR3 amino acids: CASSLGSGLRGNTIYF. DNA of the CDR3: TGTGCCAGCAGCTTAGGATCAGGACTCAGAGGAAACACCATATATTTT.

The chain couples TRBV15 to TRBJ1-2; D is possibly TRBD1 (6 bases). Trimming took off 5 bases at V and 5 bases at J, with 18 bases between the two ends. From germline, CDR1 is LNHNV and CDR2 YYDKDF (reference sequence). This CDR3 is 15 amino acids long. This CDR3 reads CATSPQTAGAYGYTF. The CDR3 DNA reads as TGTGCCACCAGCCCCCAGACAGCGGGGGCGTATGGCTACACCTTC.

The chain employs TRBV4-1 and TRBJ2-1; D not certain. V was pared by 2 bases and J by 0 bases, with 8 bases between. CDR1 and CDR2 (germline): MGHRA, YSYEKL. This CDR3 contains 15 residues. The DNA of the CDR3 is TGCGCCAGCAGCCAAAGATTCGGCTCCTACAATGAGCAGTTCTTC. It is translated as CASSQRFGSYNEQFF.

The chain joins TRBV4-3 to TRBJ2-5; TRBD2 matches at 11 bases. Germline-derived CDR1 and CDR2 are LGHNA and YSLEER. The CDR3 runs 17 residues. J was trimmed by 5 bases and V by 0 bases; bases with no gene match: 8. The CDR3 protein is CASSQDVLAGGPETQYF. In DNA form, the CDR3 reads TGCGCCAGCAGCCAAGATGTGCTAGCGGGAGGTCCGGAGACCCAGTACTTC.

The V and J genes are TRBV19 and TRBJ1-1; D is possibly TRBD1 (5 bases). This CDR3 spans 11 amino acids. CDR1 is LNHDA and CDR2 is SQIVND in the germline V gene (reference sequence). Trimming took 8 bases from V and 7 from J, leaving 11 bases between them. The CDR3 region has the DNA TGTGCCAGTGGATCGACAGTTGAAGCTTTCTTT. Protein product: CASGSTVEAFF.

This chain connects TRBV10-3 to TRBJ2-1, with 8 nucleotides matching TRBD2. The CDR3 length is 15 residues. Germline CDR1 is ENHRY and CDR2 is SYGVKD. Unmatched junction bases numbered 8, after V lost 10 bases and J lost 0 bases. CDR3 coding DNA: TGTGCCAGCCAACCGGCGGGAGGCTCCTACAATGAGCAGTTCTTC. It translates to CASQPAGGSYNEQFF.

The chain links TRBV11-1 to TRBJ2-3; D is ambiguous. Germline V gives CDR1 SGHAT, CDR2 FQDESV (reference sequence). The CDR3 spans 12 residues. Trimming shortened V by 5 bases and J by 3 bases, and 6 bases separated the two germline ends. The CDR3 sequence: CASSRRTDTQYF. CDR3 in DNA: TGTGCCAGCAGCCGGAGAACAGATACGCAGTATTTT.

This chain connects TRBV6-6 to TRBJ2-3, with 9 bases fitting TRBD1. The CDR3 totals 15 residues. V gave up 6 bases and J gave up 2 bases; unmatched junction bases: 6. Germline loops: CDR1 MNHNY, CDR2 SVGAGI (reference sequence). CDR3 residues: CASRRGTGYTDTQYF. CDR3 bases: TGTGCCAGCAGGCGCGGGACAGGGTACACAGATACGCAGTATTTT.

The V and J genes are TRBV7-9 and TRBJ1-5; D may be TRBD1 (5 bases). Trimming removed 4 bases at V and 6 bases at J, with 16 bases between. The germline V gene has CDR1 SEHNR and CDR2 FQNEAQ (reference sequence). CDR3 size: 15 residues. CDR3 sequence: CASSSYGGGGQPQHF. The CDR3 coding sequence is TGTGCCAGCAGCTCTTATGGTGGGGGGGGTCAGCCCCAGCATTTT.